This T cell receptor beta chain originates from a study of T cells after posttransplantation cyclophosphamide. J gave up 5 bases and V 3 bases, and 8 bases lay outside the gene matches. Looked up from germline, CDR1 is LNHNV and CDR2 is YYDKDF (reference sequence). The CDR3 runs 16 residues. At least ten counts were recorded for this clone. Measured with immunoSEQ multiplex PCR; TCRdb has only the in-frame clones, and not every one. Recorded here are 25,000 to 35,000 clones, none singletons. The specimen was PBMCs. This sequence was found in a woman in her twenties or thirties in good health and a related stem cell transplant donor. This chain joins TRBV15 and TRBJ2-3, with 10 bases that match TRBD1. The CDR3 spells CATSSEPGQGQDTQYF. The DNA for the CDR3 is TGTGCCACCAGCAGCGAACCGGGACAGGGGCAAGATACGCAGTATTTT.